A single sample gave rise to the 25 T cell receptor beta chains below, sequenced in a study of beta chain features in type 1 diabetes. General study points: Across all four CD4+ subsets, people with type 1 diabetes showed modestly shorter TCRB CDR3s.

Antigen specificity for these receptors is unknown. Of the isolated RNA, all was reverse transcribed, and so the sequenced material was expressed TCRB transcripts. Some clones are missing from TCRdb's copy, which holds only in-frame ones; the method was immunoSEQ multiplex PCR. The table has 120,000 to 150,000 clones, 10% to 15% seen once. Sequencing used central memory CD4+ T cells from blood. Every receptor here comes from a man aged 18 to 35 with type 1 diabetes.

This chain joins TRBV20-1 and TRBJ2-5; no clear D gene. CDR3 size: 11 residues. V was cut by 5 bases and J by 5 bases, with 9 bases left in between. Per germline, CDR1 DFQATT and CDR2 SNEGSKA (reference sequence). CDR3 loop: CSALGAETQYF. CDR3 coding DNA: TGCAGTGCTCTTGGTGCGGAGACCCAGTACTTC.

This clone was detected a few times. The chain combines TRBV6-1 with TRBJ2-3, with 7 bases identical to TRBD2. The CDR3 has 14 amino acids. With V trimmed by 7 bases and J by 6 bases, 10 bases remained unmatched. CDR1 is MNHNS, CDR2 SASEGT, per germline. CDR3 nucleotide sequence: TGTGCCAGCACCCCCGGGACCGGGGGGGATACGCAGTATTTT. It yields the protein CASTPGTGGDTQYF.

The chain uses TRBV6-5 and TRBJ2-2; D possibly matches TRBD1 or TRBD2 (5 bases each). Trimming took off 8 bases at V and 1 base at J, with 14 bases between the two ends. This CDR3 comprises 15 residues. Germline CDR1 is MNHEY and CDR2 is SVGAGI. The CDR3 spells CASRPGHQNTGELFF. The CDR3 bases are TGTGCCAGCCGTCCGGGGCACCAGAACACCGGGGAGCTGTTTTTT.

In this sample, this clone turned up a few times. The V call is TRBV19, the J call TRBJ2-1, with 7 bases identical to TRBD2. Germline lookup yields CDR1 LNHDA and CDR2 SQIVND (reference sequence). V gave up 7 bases and J gave up 0 bases; unmatched junction bases: 6. The CDR3 contains 15 residues. The CDR3 bases are TGTGCCAGTAAGTCCGGACTAGGCTCCTACAATGAGCAGTTCTTC. This encodes CASKSGLGSYNEQFF.

The chain links TRBV5-1 to TRBJ1-4; D remains unclear. Trimming shortened V by 5 bases and J by 0 bases, and 8 bases separated the two germline ends. The CDR3 spans 14 residues. CDR1 and CDR2 (germline): SGHRS, YFSETQ. CDR3 amino acids: CASSRLTTNEKLFF. As DNA, the CDR3 is TGCGCCAGCAGTAGGCTTACAACTAATGAAAAACTGTTTTTT.

The table lists this clone with a few counts. The chain links TRBV9 to TRBJ2-1; D perhaps matches TRBD1 (5 bases). Trimming pared 4 bases from V and 2 bases from J, leaving 13 bases between. The CDR3 has 15 residues. Germline lookup yields CDR1 SGDLS and CDR2 YYNGEE. The chain's CDR3 is CASSPALGAYNEQFF. CDR3 sequence (DNA): TGTGCCAGCAGCCCGGCCTTAGGGGCCTACAATGAGCAGTTCTTC. The entire variable domain, with the rest obtained from reference TRBV9 and TRBJ2-1, is as follows: DSGVTQTPKHLITATGQRVTLRCSPRSGDLSVYWYQQSLDQGLQFLIQYYNGEERAKGNILERFSAQQFPDLHSELNLSSLELGDSALYFCASSPALGAYNEQFFGPGTRLTVL.

The chain carries TRBV29-1 and TRBJ2-7; 7 nucleotides agree with TRBD2. V dropped 6 bases and J dropped 1; count of bases not matched to a gene: 6. The CDR3 consists of 13 residues. In germline, CDR1 is SQVTM, CDR2 ANQGSEA. CDR3 loop: CSVQGGRSYEQYF. In DNA, the CDR3 is TGCAGCGTCCAGGGAGGGAGATCCTACGAGCAGTACTTC.

V gene TRBV18 combines with J gene TRBJ1-1; tentative D call: TRBD1 (6 bases). CDR3 length equals 16 residues. Germline CDR1 is KGHSH and CDR2 is LQKENI. Trimming removed 3 bases at V and 4 bases at J, with 18 bases between. The CDR3 sequence: CASSPTQGSLGTEAFF. The CDR3 DNA follows: TGTGCCAGCTCACCCACACAGGGATCGTTAGGCACTGAAGCTTTCTTT.

This clone was detected a few times. CDR3: CASSPRTGDTGELFF. The CDR3 DNA is TGCGCCAGCAGCCCCAGGACAGGGGACACCGGGGAGCTGTTTTTT. This rearrangement joins TRBV5-1 to TRBJ2-2; 9 bases align to TRBD1. Germline CDR1 reads SGHRS; CDR2 reads YFSETQ. V lost 4 bases, J lost 3 bases, and 4 bases stayed unmatched. The CDR3 is 15 residues long. Variable domain in full (rest from reference TRBV5-1 and TRBJ2-2): KAGVTQTPRYLIKTRGQQVTLSCSPISGHRSVSWYQQTPGQGLQFLFEYFSETQRNKGNFPGRFSGRQFSNSRSEMNVSTLELGDSALYLCASSPRTGDTGELFFGEGSRLTVL.

This clone came up a few times. The chain uses TRBV4-1 and TRBJ2-1; 12 bases are shared with TRBD2. The germline CDR1 and CDR2 sequences are MGHRA and YSYEKL. The CDR3 runs to 16 residues. Germline trimming cut 4 bases from V and 6 bases from J; bases unmatched to any gene: 7. CDR3 sequence (DNA): TGCGCCAGCAGCCGGTATACTAGCGGGGGGTTCAATGAGCAGTTCTTC. Translation gives CASSRYTSGGFNEQFF.

Here the CDR3 reads CASSEQGPDNEQFF. Written as DNA, the CDR3 is TGTGCCAGCAGTGAACAGGGTCCCGACAATGAGCAGTTCTTC. The chain links TRBV2 to TRBJ2-1, with a possible D match to TRBD1 (5 bases). There are 14 residues in the CDR3. Looked up from germline, CDR1 is SNHLY and CDR2 is FYNNEI. Deletions cut 2 bases from V and 5 bases from J, with 10 bases between.

This clone was counted only a few times. Other DNA sequences of this sample code for an identical CDR3. This chain joins TRBV9 and TRBJ2-7; D unclear. Germline lookup yields CDR1 SGDLS and CDR2 YYNGEE. The CDR3 totals 14 residues. V shed 0 bases and J shed 0 bases, with 7 bases lying between them. Here the CDR3 DNA reads TGTGCCAGCAGCGTAGGAGTAGACTCCTACGAGCAGTACTTC. Its protein product is CASSVGVDSYEQYF.

V gene TRBV2 combines with J gene TRBJ1-6, with 9 bases fitting TRBD1. The V gene end was trimmed by 10 bases and the J gene end by 5 bases; junction bases not matched to a gene: 6. The CDR3 sequence is 14 residues long. Germline CDR1 is SNHLY and CDR2 is FYNNEI. CDR3 in amino acids: CATPGTGNNSPLHF. The DNA of the CDR3 is TGTGCCACGCCCGGGACAGGGAATAATTCACCCCTCCACTTT.

This clone was observed a few times. In the same sample, other DNA sequences code for this CDR3. The chain employs TRBV19 and TRBJ2-6; D is ambiguous. The CDR3 has 14 residues. Germline V CDR1 and CDR2: LNHDA, SQIVND (reference sequence). Trimming cost V 5 bases and J 2 bases, with 7 bases left between them. The CDR3 DNA reads as TGTGCCAGTAGTTCGATAACTGGGGCCAACGTCCTGACTTTC. This codes for CASSSITGANVLTF.

There are a few counts of this clone. This may come from a read error, since a much larger clone is one base off. The CDR3 sequence: CASTDRSSYNEQFF. The CDR3 DNA reads TGTGCCAGCACCGACAGAAGCTCCTACAATGAGCAGTTCTTC. The chain employs TRBV7-2 and TRBJ2-1; D is possibly TRBD1 (5 bases). Germline-derived CDR1 and CDR2 are SGHTA and FQGNSA. Trimming stripped 7 bases from V and 0 bases from J, with 10 bases between. This CDR3 has 14 amino acids.

The chain employs TRBV30 and TRBJ1-6; D remains unclear. Trimming took off 8 bases at V and 6 bases at J, with 14 bases between the two ends. This CDR3 is 13 amino acids long. Germline values: CDR1 GTSNPN, CDR2 SVGIG (reference sequence). The CDR3 here is CAAGEVLNSPLHF. In DNA, the CDR3 is TGTGCCGCCGGGGAGGTACTTAATTCACCCCTCCACTTT.

The table lists this clone with a few counts. The chain couples TRBV18 to TRBJ1-1; D is perhaps TRBD1 (6 bases). The CDR3 covers 14 residues. Germline V gene data show CDR1 as KGHSH and CDR2 as LQKENI. The germline V and J ends were trimmed by 3 bases and 6 bases, with 14 bases remaining between them. The CDR3 region is CASSPDSASAEAFF. The CDR3 nucleotides read TGTGCCAGCTCACCGGACAGCGCTTCTGCTGAAGCTTTCTTT.

A few counts support this clone. This chain joins TRBV2 and TRBJ1-2; 8 nucleotides align to TRBD1. The CDR3 spans 12 residues. Germline V gene sequence: CDR1 SNHLY, CDR2 FYNNEI. After removal of 7 bases from V and 10 bases from J, the junction contained 8 bases not matched to a gene. The CDR3 coding sequence is TGTGCCAGCAAAGGACAGGGAAGGGCCTACACCTTC. This sequence encodes CASKGQGRAYTF.

This clone has only a few counts. V gene TRBV29-1 combines with J gene TRBJ1-2; D is unclear. Trimming took off 4 bases at V and 4 bases at J, with 13 bases between the two ends. The V gene's germline CDR1 is SQVTM and CDR2 ANQGSEA. CDR3 length: 13 amino acids. For the CDR3, the DNA is TGCAGCGTTGTAGGAGGGTCCTTCTATGGCTACACCTTC. Translating gives CSVVGGSFYGYTF.

V gene TRBV25-1 combines with J gene TRBJ1-1; no clear D. This CDR3 region has 13 residues. Germline assignment: CDR1 MGHDK and CDR2 SYGVNS. The V end lost 5 bases, the J end lost 1 base, and 8 bases lay between the germline ends. CDR3 sequence (DNA): TGTGCCAGCAGTAGGTTCCCGAACACTGAAGCTTTCTTT. Amino acids: CASSRFPNTEAFF.

In this sample, this clone turned up many times. V is TRBV6-6 and J is TRBJ2-6; the D gene is possibly TRBD1 (5 bases). Germline V lookup: CDR1 MNHNY, CDR2 SVGAGI (reference sequence). V gave up 5 bases and J gave up 2 bases, with 7 bases separating them. The CDR3 extends over 14 amino acids. The DNA for the CDR3 is TGTGCCAGCAGTCGGACAACTGGGGCCAACGTCCTGACTTTC. It translates to CASSRTTGANVLTF.

Points on this clone: Sequence at one end of the junction differs from germline and may be a read error. The chain uses TRBV5-1 and TRBJ1-5; D gene ambiguous. The CDR3 extends over 14 amino acids. Germline V gene lookup returns CDR1 SGHRS and CDR2 YFSETQ. The CDR3 protein is CASSLGSEGQPQHF. CDR3 nucleotide sequence: TGCGCCAGCAGTTTGGGCAGCGAAGGTCAGCCCCAGCATTTT.

V usage is TRBV28 and J usage is TRBJ2-7; D is unresolved. V dropped 6 bases and J dropped 1 base, with 13 bases sitting between them. The CDR3 has 14 amino acids. The germline gives CDR1 MDHEN, CDR2 SYDVKM. The CDR3 region is CASSLDILSYEQYF. The CDR3 DNA sequence: TGTGCCAGCAGCCTCGATATATTATCCTACGAGCAGTACTTC.

This clone appeared many times. The V and J genes are TRBV19 and TRBJ1-1; 7 bases align to TRBD1. CDR1 and CDR2 (germline): LNHDA, SQIVND (reference sequence). The CDR3 runs 13 residues. V shed 9 bases, J shed 4 bases, and the junction held 8 bases outside the gene matches. Here the CDR3 reads CASDRTGATEAFF. For the CDR3, the DNA is TGTGCCAGCGACCGGACAGGAGCCACTGAAGCTTTCTTT.

The V gene is TRBV30, the J gene TRBJ1-3; 7 bases are shared with TRBD1. This CDR3 spans 14 amino acids. After removal of 3 bases from V and 0 bases from J, the junction contained 2 bases not matched to a gene. Germline loops: CDR1 GTSNPN, CDR2 SVGIG (reference sequence). This chain's CDR3 is CAWRAGGSGNTIYF. The CDR3 nucleotides are TGTGCCTGGAGGGCAGGGGGCTCTGGAAACACCATATATTTT.